This TCR beta chain was identified during a study of patients and donors after allogeneic stem cell transplantation (dated by TCRdb to about 2020). This clonotype occurred a few times. It lacks a known antigen. The record has no base qualities; no much larger clone is one base away. V is shortened by 6 bases, J by 4 bases, and the region joining them spans 16 bases. Counted from cysteine to phenylalanine, this CDR3 has 14 amino acids. Kept here is only the CDR3 DNA, which spans 42 bases and is read in frame from base 1. Libraries were constructed by RT-PCR. The sample was run on a NextSeq 550. Clones were called with MiXCR by TCRdb after fastp trimmed the public reads at Q25, and only in-frame beta chains were retained. One record per CDR3 amino acid sequence lists the most common genes and DNA. This sample is represented by roughly 880,000 distinct CDR3 sequences; about 20% of them were singletons. The top ten constitute 6% of the sample.

This chain is built from TRBV12-3 or TRBV12-4 and TRBJ2-7, with TRBD1 tentatively as D gene (6 bases match). The sample taken for sequencing was blood, either unsorted or a sorted T cell fraction (not recorded which). The receptor was derived from a human donor who was either an allogeneic HSCT recipient or a stem cell or donor lymphocyte infusion donor (not recorded which). It is not recorded whose cells these are; they may come from a transplant donor. The CDR3 protein sequence reads: CASSRTGYQYEQYF. The DNA is TGTGCCAGCAGCCGTACAGGGTATCAGTACGAGCAGTACTTC.